This TCR beta chain was identified during a study of T cell responses to AZD1222 COVID-19 vaccine. Turning to this clone: Its antigen is undetermined.

Libraries were prepared by immunoSEQ multiplex PCR; TCRdb keeps only in-frame clonotypes and omits some of them. Here the sample spans 120,000 to 150,000 clones, about 90% being singletons. After removal of 4 bases from V and 4 bases from J, the junction contained 7 bases not matched to a gene. This CDR3 contains 15 residues. CDR1 and CDR2 from the germline V gene are SNHLY and FYNNEI. Pooled together were second doses at about 4 or about 12 weeks. Study-level results: Regions 160-218 and 743-854 held dominance among vaccine-associated CD4 TCRs, which spanned spike. No repertoire was sampled before or during the peak T cell response, only after it. Nearly half of the spike-specific TCRs reportedly recognize variant regions that carry no mutations.

This TCR was sampled from an adult who received the AZD1222 COVID-19 vaccine. Specimen: peripheral blood, collected 28 days after the second AZD1222 dose. J is TRBJ1-5 and V is TRBV2; 7 bases fit TRBD1. The CDR3 nucleotides read TGTGCCAGCAGTGCTATTGGACAGGTTAATCAGCCCCAGCATTTT. Translation gives CASSAIGQVNQPQHF.